The 25 T cell receptor beta chains given below trace back to one sample, sequenced in a study of Ad26.COV2.S vaccination and SARS-CoV-2 variants. Stated treatment: around 19 received Ad26.COV2.S at low or high dose, single or two shots; roughly five received placebo; per-sample allocation not given. The investigators took samples on day 63 after the first vaccine or placebo injection. TCRdb's copy holds only in-frame clones and misses some; the assay was immunoSEQ multiplex PCR. Here the sample spans about 350,000 clones, around 88% being singletons. The specimen comprised peripheral blood, sampled in a trial of Ad26.COV2.S vaccine versus placebo. Receptors originate from a person between 18 and 65 years old who received the Ad26.COV2.S COVID-19 vaccine or a placebo.

The genes are TRBV6-2 or TRBV6-3 and TRBJ1-5, with 7 bases aligning to TRBD1. Per germline, CDR1 MNHEY and CDR2 SVGEGT. This CDR3 is 15 amino acids long. V was pared by 5 bases and J by 7 bases, with 11 bases of the junction left unmatched. The CDR3 reads CASSTNSRGYQPQHF. Here the CDR3 DNA reads TGTGCCAGCAGTACGAACAGCAGGGGGTACCAGCCCCAGCATTTT.

V gene TRBV3-1 (or the pseudogene TRBV3-2) combines with J gene TRBJ1-2, with D possibly being TRBD1 (5 bases). CDR1 is LGHDT and CDR2 is YNNKEL in the germline V gene (reference sequence). With 0 bases removed from V and 8 bases from J, the gap between germline ends came to 13 bases. This CDR3 has 14 amino acids. This CDR3 is CASSQDKGRGGYTF. The CDR3 bases are TGTGCCAGCAGCCAAGATAAGGGGAGAGGCGGCTACACCTTC.

The V call is TRBV28, the J call TRBJ1-6; TRBD1 might be the D (6 bases). Germline CDR1 is MDHEN and CDR2 is SYDVKM. The length of the CDR3 is 14 residues. Trimming left V 6 bases short and J 4 bases short, with 10 bases between. CDR3 loop: CASRSGQYNSPLHF. CDR3 coding DNA: TGTGCCAGCAGATCCGGACAGTATAATTCACCCCTCCACTTT.

This chain joins TRBV28 and TRBJ1-3; no clear D. The V gene's germline CDR1 is MDHEN and CDR2 SYDVKM. The CDR3 has 11 residues. V shed 5 bases and J shed 5 bases, with 4 bases lying between them. CDR3 sequence reads: CASSPRNTIYF. In DNA, the CDR3 is TGTGCCAGCAGTCCTAGAAACACCATATATTTT.

This clone was recorded at least ten times. The V gene is TRBV5-1, the J gene TRBJ2-7, with D hard to call. Trimming cost V 0 bases and J 0 bases, with 10 bases left between them. This CDR3 comprises 15 residues. CDR1 and CDR2 from the germline V gene are SGHRS and YFSETQ. The CDR3 DNA reads TGCGCCAGCAGCTTGGAGCCAGGTAGCTCCTACGAGCAGTACTTC. It yields the protein CASSLEPGSSYEQYF.

The J gene is TRBJ1-5, the V gene TRBV7-9; the D gene is possibly TRBD1 (5 bases). Deletions cut 5 bases from V and 3 bases from J, with 8 bases between. Germline assignment: CDR1 SEHNR and CDR2 FQNEAQ (reference sequence). The CDR3 is 13 residues long. The CDR3 sequence is CASSLDNNQPQHF. The CDR3 coding sequence is TGTGCCAGCAGCCTGGACAACAATCAGCCCCAGCATTTT.

This clone was seen a handful of times. The V call is TRBV5-5, the J call TRBJ2-5; TRBD2 is a possible D gene (7 bases). Germline V CDR1 and CDR2: SGHKS, YYEKEE (reference sequence). The ends were cut back, 4 bases at V and 4 bases at J, with 17 bases in the middle. The CDR3 totals 15 residues. The CDR3 reads CASSPIGGERETQYF. In nucleotides, the CDR3 is TGTGCCAGCAGCCCGATAGGGGGGGAGAGAGAGACCCAGTACTTC.

The chain carries TRBV19 and TRBJ1-1; D might be TRBD1 (6 bases). This CDR3 has 20 residues. Germline V CDR1 and CDR2: LNHDA, SQIVND (reference sequence). V shed 2 bases and J shed 4 bases, with 29 bases lying between them. The CDR3 nucleotides read TGTGCCAGTAGTATAACGAGGTGGACATGGGCAGGGGCTTTGGCCACTGAAGCTTTCTTT. This translates into CASSITRWTWAGALATEAFF.

The genes are TRBV3-1 (or the pseudogene TRBV3-2) and TRBJ2-7, with D tentatively TRBD1 (6 bases). CDR3 size: 13 residues. Trimming shortened V by 4 bases and J by 3 bases, and 10 bases separated the two germline ends. Looked up from germline, CDR1 is LGHDT and CDR2 is YNNKEL (reference sequence). The CDR3 DNA sequence: TGTGCCAGCAGCCCGGGACACCACTACGAGCAGTACTTC. This codes for CASSPGHHYEQYF.

This clone was recorded many times. The chain uses TRBV25-1 and TRBJ2-2; 7 positions agree with TRBD2. Trimming removed 7 bases from V and 3 bases from J; junction bases left unmatched: 5. Germline assignment: CDR1 MGHDK and CDR2 SYGVNS. CDR3 length: 14 residues. CDR3: CASTLGGYTGELFF. CDR3 DNA: TGTGCCAGCACCCTCGGGGGGTACACCGGGGAGCTGTTTTTT.

This chain links TRBV6-5 with TRBJ2-6; D is unclear. The V gene lost 7 bases and the J gene lost 0 bases, with 10 bases spanning the gap. Germline loops: CDR1 MNHEY, CDR2 SVGAGI. This CDR3 is 15 amino acids long. The CDR3 DNA sequence: TGTGCCAGCATCGAAGGGTACTCTGGGGCCAACGTCCTGACTTTC. The encoded protein is CASIEGYSGANVLTF.

The V call is TRBV4-1, the J call TRBJ2-7; no clear D gene. The length of the CDR3 is 16 residues. Germline lookup yields CDR1 MGHRA and CDR2 YSYEKL. V gave up 0 bases and J gave up 0 bases, with 12 bases separating them. The CDR3 here is CASSQDVAIPSYEQYF. The CDR3 DNA reads TGCGCCAGCAGCCAAGATGTGGCAATCCCCTCCTACGAGCAGTACTTC.

CDR3 coding DNA: TGTGCCAGCAGCGTACGCCCGGACGGCCGTGGCTACACCTTC. Translated: CASSVRPDGRGYTF. The chain couples TRBV9 to TRBJ1-2; D is ambiguous. This CDR3 has 14 amino acids. Trimming left V 1 base short and J 7 bases short, with 14 bases between. CDR1 and CDR2 (germline): SGDLS, YYNGEE.

The CDR3 DNA follows: TGTGCCAGCAGTTACCGACAGGGGGGTCATAGCAATCAGCCCCAGCATTTT. This encodes CASSYRQGGHSNQPQHF. The chain couples TRBV6-2 or TRBV6-3 to TRBJ1-5; 9 bases are shared with TRBD1. CDR1 and CDR2 from the germline V gene are MNHEY and SVGEGT. J gave up 0 bases and V 2 bases, and 5 bases lay outside the gene matches. CDR3 length equals 17 residues.

CDR3 sequence reads: CASSVAGLALEDTQYF. As DNA, the CDR3 is TGTGCCAGCAGCGTCGCGGGACTAGCCCTAGAGGATACGCAGTATTTT. V and J are TRBV9 and TRBJ2-3, with 9 bases aligning to TRBD2. V lost 2 bases, J lost 6 bases, and 10 bases stayed unmatched. From germline, CDR1 is SGDLS and CDR2 YYNGEE. This CDR3 is 16 amino acids long.

The V call is TRBV7-9, the J call TRBJ2-2; 7 bases align to TRBD2. Trimming took 5 bases from V and 5 from J; bases not matched to a gene: 11. This CDR3 region has 16 residues. The germline V gene encodes CDR1 SEHNR and CDR2 FQNEAQ (reference sequence). The CDR3 is CASSHPKRGGTGELFF. In DNA, the CDR3 is TGTGCCAGCAGCCACCCCAAGCGGGGAGGGACCGGGGAGCTGTTTTTT.

In regard to this clone: At one of its ends the junction is not consistent with the germline gene, which may arise from a read error. The chain is built from TRBV6-6 and TRBJ2-7; TRBD2 might be the D (5 bases). Germline V gene lookup returns CDR1 MNHNY and CDR2 SVGAGI (reference sequence). This CDR3 spans 11 amino acids. CDR3 in amino acids: CASSYEREPHF. Written as DNA, the CDR3 is TGTGCCAGCAGTTATGAAAGGGAGCCTCACTTC.

The J gene is TRBJ2-3, the V gene TRBV7-3; tentative D call: TRBD2 (6 bases). V lost 5 bases and J lost 0, with 12 bases in between. The germline gives CDR1 SGHTA, CDR2 FQGTGA. The CDR3 is 15 amino acids. This chain's CDR3 is CASSPEGLSTDTQYF. Here the CDR3 DNA reads TGTGCCAGCAGCCCTGAGGGACTTAGCACAGATACGCAGTATTTT.

CDR3 sequence (DNA): TGTGCCAGCAGCGTAAGTTTACAGGGGAATCAGCCCCAGCATTTT. Encoded protein: CASSVSLQGNQPQHF. The chain combines TRBV2 with TRBJ1-5, with TRBD1 identical over 7 bases. CDR1 and CDR2 from the germline V gene are SNHLY and FYNNEI. The length of the CDR3 is 15 residues. Trimming removed 6 bases from V and 4 bases from J; junction bases left unmatched: 9. Full variable domain (rest looked up from reference TRBV2 and TRBJ1-5): EPEVTQTPSHQVTQMGQEVILRCVPISNHLYFYWYRQILGQKVEFLVSFYNNEISEKSEIFDDQFSVERPDGSNFTLKIRSTKLEDSAMYFCASSVSLQGNQPQHFGDGTRLSIL.

V is TRBV28 and J is TRBJ2-2; D is perhaps TRBD2 (6 bases). V was trimmed by 2 bases and J by 0 bases, leaving 16 bases between them. Germline V CDR1 and CDR2: MDHEN, SYDVKM. The CDR3 has 18 residues. In nucleotides, the CDR3 is TGTGCCAGCAGTTTAGGGAGGAGGTGGGGCGCGAACACCGGGGAGCTGTTTTTT. Its translation is CASSLGRRWGANTGELFF.

The chain is built from TRBV9 and TRBJ2-7, with TRBD1 matching 7 bases. Germline CDR1 reads SGDLS; CDR2 reads YYNGEE. There are 15 residues in the CDR3. The V segment lost 4 bases and the J segment 2 bases; nucleotides outside the gene matches: 9. Written as DNA, the CDR3 is TGTGCCAGCAGCTTAGGACAGGCTGATGCCTACGAGCAGTACTTC. As protein: CASSLGQADAYEQYF. Full variable domain (outside the CDR3, taken from reference TRBV9 and TRBJ2-7): DSGVTQTPKHLITATGQRVTLRCSPRSGDLSVYWYQQSLDQGLQFLIQYYNGEERAKGNILERFSAQQFPDLHSELNLSSLELGDSALYFCASSLGQADAYEQYFGPGTRLTVT.

V and J are TRBV7-2 and TRBJ2-4, with D possibly being TRBD1 (6 bases). The germline V and J ends were trimmed by 4 bases and 8 bases, with 12 bases remaining between them. Germline V CDR1 and CDR2: SGHTA, FQGNSA. CDR3 length: 13 amino acids. The CDR3 DNA sequence: TGTGCCAGCAGCTCCTTACAGGGTGACATTCAGTACTTC. Residues: CASSSLQGDIQYF.

CDR3 coding DNA: TGTGCCAGCTCACAATTTCGGGACAGGGTTAACTATGGCTACACCTTC. Its protein is CASSQFRDRVNYGYTF. This chain links TRBV18 with TRBJ1-2; 9 bases agree with TRBD1. J gave up 1 base and V 4 bases, and 7 bases lay outside the gene matches. Germline CDR1 is KGHSH and CDR2 is LQKENI. The length of the CDR3 is 16 residues.

The chain links TRBV15 to TRBJ2-5; 11 nucleotides match TRBD2. The V gene's germline CDR1 is LNHNV and CDR2 YYDKDF (reference sequence). V was clipped by 4 bases and J by 4 bases; unmatched bases: 8. CDR3 length: 16 residues. The DNA of the CDR3 is TGTGCCACCAGCACCCGGACCGGACTAGCGGGAGAGACCCAGTACTTC. Translating gives CATSTRTGLAGETQYF. Full variable domain (remainder filled in from reference TRBV15 and TRBJ2-5): DAMVIQNPRYQVTQFGKPVTLSCSQTLNHNVMYWYQQKSSQAPKLLFHYYDKDFNNEADTPDNFQSRRPNTSFCFLDIRSPGLGDTAMYLCATSTRTGLAGETQYFGPGTRLLVL.

The V call is TRBV29-1, the J call TRBJ1-2; the D gene is possibly TRBD1 (5 bases). CDR3 length: 13 residues. Trimming cost V 4 bases and J 7 bases, with 16 bases left between them. CDR1 is SQVTM and CDR2 is ANQGSEA in the germline V gene. The CDR3 region has the DNA TGCAGCGTTGGGCCAGAGGGGTACCTTGGCTACACCTTC. This encodes CSVGPEGYLGYTF.